The rows below give T cell receptor beta chains drawn from one sample of a study of PD-1 blockade in classical Hodgkin lymphoma. Using immunoSEQ multiplex PCR, the repertoire was profiled, and TCRdb retains in-frame clones only, with some absent. The profile shows around 99,000 clones, around 81% of them singletons. The specimen comprised peripheral blood mononuclear cells (PBMCs), sampled before the second cycle of nivolumab. The receptors here all came from a human donor with classical Hodgkin lymphoma. CDR3s include the opening cysteine and the closing phenylalanine or tryptophan. Each record gives: V gene, clone size, D gene, J gene, CDR3 protein, CDR3 DNA. A D gene is named only where the DNA matches it firmly. A row's size may be missing; if present it is once, few, many or a size class.

V: TRBV5-1; size: NA; D: TRBD2; J: TRBJ2-2; CDR3: CASRRLAGAVGELFF; DNA: TGCGCCAGCAGGAGACTAGCGGGAGCCGTCGGGGAGCTGTTTTTT
V: TRBV7-3; size: NA; D: NA; J: TRBJ2-2; CDR3: CASSLLPGQSTGELFF; DNA: TGTGCCAGCAGCTTACTCCCCGGACAGAGCACCGGGGAGCTGTTTTTT
V: TRBV5-4; size: NA; D: NA; J: TRBJ1-1; CDR3: CASSSVRGGSSEAFF; DNA: TGTGCCAGCAGCTCGGTCAGGGGAGGTTCGAGCGAAGCTTTCTTT
V: TRBV4-1; size: NA; D: TRBD2; J: TRBJ2-3; CDR3: CASSQVLAGVVDTQYF; DNA: TGCGCCAGCAGCCAAGTGCTAGCGGGAGTGGTAGATACGCAGTATTTT
V: TRBV18; size: NA; D: NA; J: TRBJ1-1; CDR3: CASSPQGVGNTEAFF; DNA: TGTGCCAGCTCACCCCAAGGGGTGGGGAACACTGAAGCTTTCTTT
V: TRBV11-1; size: NA; D: NA; J: TRBJ1-1; CDR3: CASSLGTSIKKAFF; DNA: TGTGCCAGCAGCCTGGGGACGTCGATAAAGAAAGCTTTCTTT
V: TRBV10-2; size: few; D: TRBD1; J: TRBJ2-7; CDR3: CASRPTGGIYEQYF; DNA: TGCGCCAGCAGACCGACAGGGGGAATATACGAGCAGTACTTC
V: TRBV5-6; size: NA; D: NA; J: TRBJ2-7; CDR3: CASSPTRLVSYEQYF; DNA: TGTGCCAGCAGCCCAACGCGACTAGTAAGTTACGAGCAGTACTTC
V: TRBV5-1; size: NA; D: TRBD1; J: TRBJ2-7; CDR3: CASSIGQETYEQYF; DNA: TGCGCCAGCAGCATCGGACAGGAGACCTACGAGCAGTACTTC
V: TRBV4-2; size: few; D: NA; J: TRBJ1-4; CDR3: CASSPQGNEKLFF; DNA: TGTGCCAGCAGCCCACAGGGTAATGAAAAACTGTTTTTT
V: TRBV10-3; size: once; D: TRBD2; J: TRBJ2-1; CDR3: CAISDYGGSDNYNEQFF; DNA: TGTGCCATCAGTGACTATGGCGGGAGCGATAACTACAATGAGCAGTTCTTC
V: TRBV5-1; size: few; D: TRBD2; J: TRBJ2-3; CDR3: CASSLVRETDTQYF; DNA: TGCGCCAGCAGCTTGGTGCGGGAGACAGATACGCAGTATTTT
V: TRBV19; size: once; D: NA; J: TRBJ2-7; CDR3: CASSIGDGPYEQYF; DNA: TGTGCCAGTAGTATAGGGGACGGTCCCTACGAGCAGTACTTC
V: TRBV7-8; size: NA; D: NA; J: TRBJ2-5; CDR3: CASSLGLAETQYF; DNA: TGTGCCAGCAGCTTAGGGCTAGCGGAGACCCAGTACTTC
V: TRBV28; size: NA; D: NA; J: TRBJ1-2; CDR3: CASSLRVLGGYTF; DNA: TGTGCCAGCAGTTTAAGGGTTCTAGGCGGCTACACCTTC
V: TRBV5-1; size: NA; D: TRBD1; J: TRBJ1-3; CDR3: CASSDGQAGSGNTIYF; DNA: TGCGCCAGCAGCGACGGACAGGCAGGCTCTGGAAACACCATATATTTT
V: TRBV19; size: NA; D: NA; J: TRBJ1-2; CDR3: CASSIAGQTANYGYTF; DNA: TGTGCCAGTAGTATAGCTGGACAGACGGCTAACTATGGCTACACCTTC
V: TRBV15; size: NA; D: NA; J: TRBJ2-5; CDR3: CATSGVASLGTQYF; DNA: TGTGCCACCTCCGGGGTGGCTAGCTTGGGGACCCAGTACTTC
V: TRBV27; size: NA; D: TRBD1; J: TRBJ1-2; CDR3: CASSTGGGGYTF; DNA: TGTGCCAGCAGCACAGGGGGAGGTGGCTACACCTTC
V: TRBV6-1; size: NA; D: NA; J: TRBJ2-7; CDR3: CASGPSYEQYF; DNA: TGTGCCAGTGGACCGTCCTACGAGCAGTACTTC
V: TRBV7-8; size: NA; D: NA; J: TRBJ2-7; CDR3: CASSLEGRVHEQYF; DNA: TGTGCCAGCAGCTTAGAGGGCAGGGTTCACGAGCAGTACTTC
V: TRBV13; size: few; D: NA; J: TRBJ2-2; CDR3: CASSSTPENTGELFF; DNA: TGTGCCAGCAGCTCGACCCCCGAAAACACCGGGGAGCTGTTTTTT
V: TRBV12-5; size: NA; D: NA; J: TRBJ2-7; CDR3: CASGLDSIEQYF; DNA: TGTGCTAGTGGTTTGGATTCCATCGAGCAGTACTTC
V: TRBV28; size: NA; D: TRBD1; J: TRBJ1-5; CDR3: CASSPRDRGSQPQHF; DNA: TGTGCCAGCAGTCCCAGGGACAGGGGAAGTCAGCCCCAGCATTTT
V: TRBV7-2; size: NA; D: TRBD2; J: TRBJ2-7; CDR3: CASSSGLAGGMDEQYF; DNA: TGTGCCAGCAGCTCAGGACTAGCGGGAGGGATGGACGAGCAGTACTTC
V: TRBV7-2; size: NA; D: NA; J: TRBJ2-1; CDR3: CASSPVGRGANEQFF; DNA: TGTGCCAGCAGCCCGGTCGGACGCGGTGCCAATGAGCAGTTCTTC
V: TRBV7-2; size: few; D: NA; J: TRBJ2-7; CDR3: CASSYKTATYEQYF; DNA: TGTGCCAGCAGCTACAAGACAGCCACCTACGAGCAGTACTTC
V: TRBV18; size: NA; D: NA; J: TRBJ1-3; CDR3: CASSPLGGNTIYF; DNA: TGTGCCAGCTCACCCCTGGGAGGAAACACCATATATTTT
V: TRBV5-4; size: NA; D: NA; J: TRBJ2-2; CDR3: CASSLTGFPGELFF; DNA: TGTGCCAGCAGCCTAACAGGGTTCCCCGGGGAGCTGTTTTTT
V: TRBV5-1; size: NA; D: TRBD2; J: TRBJ2-7; CDR3: CASSGTSGTYEQYF; DNA: TGCGCCAGCAGCGGAACTAGCGGGACCTACGAGCAGTACTTC
V: TRBV27; size: NA; D: TRBD2; J: TRBJ2-7; CDR3: CASSPFSAGGRYEQYF; DNA: TGTGCCAGCAGCCCTTTCAGTGCGGGAGGGCGGTACGAGCAGTACTTC
V: TRBV25-1; size: NA; D: NA; J: TRBJ2-1; CDR3: CASTQGHPSLEQFF; DNA: TGTGCCAGCACCCAGGGTCACCCGAGCCTTGAGCAGTTCTTC
V: TRBV2; size: once; D: TRBD2; J: TRBJ2-2; CDR3: CASRGTTNTGELFF; DNA: TGTGCCAGCAGGGGGACTACGAACACCGGGGAGCTGTTTTTT
V: TRBV11-2; size: NA; D: TRBD2; J: TRBJ2-7; CDR3: CASSLLSGGGGYEQYF; DNA: TGTGCCAGCAGCTTACTTAGCGGGGGAGGAGGTTACGAGCAGTACTTC
V: TRBV28; size: NA; D: NA; J: TRBJ1-2; CDR3: CASRRQGSNYGYTF; DNA: TGTGCCAGCAGACGGCAGGGGTCCAACTATGGCTACACCTTC